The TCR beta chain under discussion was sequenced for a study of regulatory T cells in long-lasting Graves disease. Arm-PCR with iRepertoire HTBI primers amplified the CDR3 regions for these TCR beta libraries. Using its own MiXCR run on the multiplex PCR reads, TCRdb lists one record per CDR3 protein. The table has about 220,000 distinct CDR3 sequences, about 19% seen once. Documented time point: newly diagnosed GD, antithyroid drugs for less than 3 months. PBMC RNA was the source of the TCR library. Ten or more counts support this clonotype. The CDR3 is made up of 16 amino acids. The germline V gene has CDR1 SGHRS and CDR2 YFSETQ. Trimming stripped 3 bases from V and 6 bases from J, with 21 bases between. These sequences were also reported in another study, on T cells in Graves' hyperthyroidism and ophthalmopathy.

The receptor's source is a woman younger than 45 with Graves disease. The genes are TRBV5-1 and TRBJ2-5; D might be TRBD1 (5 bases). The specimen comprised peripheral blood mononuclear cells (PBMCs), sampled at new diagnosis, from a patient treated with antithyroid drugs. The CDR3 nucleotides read TGCGCCAGCAGCTCTCTAATAAACATCAGGGATAAGACCCAGTACTTC. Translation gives CASSSLINIRDKTQYF.